A selection of T cell receptor beta chains follows, all from one sample in a study of molecular identifiers for immune sequencing clone quantification. In TCRdb, the PCR reads were re-called with MiXCR into one record per CDR3 protein. The table includes approximately 670,000 distinct CDR3 sequences, about 20% detected once. Specimen: naive CD8+ T cells from blood, with Jurkat cell RNA spiked in. The receptors here all came from a human donor in good health. Some libraries in this study had Jurkat cell RNA spiked in. Both conserved end residues are part of each CDR3. Each record gives: J gene, V gene, CDR3 length, clone size, D gene, CDR3 DNA, CDR3 protein. D genes are given only for firm matches. Size is stated for part of the rows, as once, few or many counts, or as a class when the clone is expanded.

j_gene: TRBJ1-1
v_gene: TRBV9
len: 15
abundance: many
d_gene: NA
CDR3nt: TGTGCCAGCAGCGTAGAGCCGACTATGAACACTGAAGCTTTCTTT
CDR3aa: CASSVEPTMNTEAFF

j_gene: TRBJ1-5
v_gene: TRBV19
len: 17
abundance: many
d_gene: TRBD1
CDR3nt: TGTGCCAGTAAGGATTGGACAGGGGGTTATGGCAATCAGCCCCAGCATTTT
CDR3aa: CASKDWTGGYGNQPQHF

j_gene: TRBJ1-1
v_gene: TRBV4-3
len: 15
abundance: many
d_gene: NA
CDR3nt: TGCGCCAGCAGCCCGACACACCGGATAATGACTGAAGCTTTCTTT
CDR3aa: CASSPTHRIMTEAFF

j_gene: TRBJ2-3
v_gene: TRBV4-3
len: 13
abundance: NA
d_gene: NA
CDR3nt: TGCGCCAGCAGCGAATACGACGGAGATACGCAGTATTTT
CDR3aa: CASSEYDGDTQYF

j_gene: TRBJ2-1
v_gene: TRBV11-3
len: 13
abundance: NA
d_gene: NA
CDR3nt: TGTGCCAGCAGCTTCCGGGGGTCCAATGAGCAGTTCTTC
CDR3aa: CASSFRGSNEQFF

j_gene: TRBJ2-5
v_gene: TRBV5-5
len: 11
abundance: few
d_gene: NA
CDR3nt: TGTGCCAGTCGTCTTTCTGAGACCCAGTACTTC
CDR3aa: CASRLSETQYF

j_gene: TRBJ2-3
v_gene: TRBV5-1
len: 14
abundance: many
d_gene: NA
CDR3nt: TGCGCCAGCAGAGTTCGCGGGGCGGGGGATACGCAGTATTTT
CDR3aa: CASRVRGAGDTQYF

j_gene: TRBJ1-6
v_gene: TRBV7-9
len: 19
abundance: NA
d_gene: NA
CDR3nt: TGTGCCAGCAGCTTAAGGTCGGAGAGATTTAGCTCCTATAATTCACCCCTCCACTTT
CDR3aa: CASSLRSERFSSYNSPLHF

j_gene: TRBJ1-5
v_gene: TRBV19
len: 10
abundance: many
d_gene: NA
CDR3nt: TGTGCCAGTAAGCATCAGCCCCAGCATTTT
CDR3aa: CASKHQPQHF

j_gene: TRBJ2-2
v_gene: TRBV7-9
len: 16
abundance: NA
d_gene: TRBD1
CDR3nt: TGTGCCAGCAGCCCAGCCGACAGGGGGAACACCGGGGAGCTGTTTTTT
CDR3aa: CASSPADRGNTGELFF

j_gene: TRBJ2-1
v_gene: TRBV11-3
len: 16
abundance: NA
d_gene: NA
CDR3nt: TGTGCCAGCAGCTTAGGTGCCGGGTCGGGCTTAGGTGAGCAGTTCTTC
CDR3aa: CASSLGAGSGLGEQFF

j_gene: TRBJ2-3
v_gene: TRBV11-2
len: 17
abundance: many
d_gene: TRBD2
CDR3nt: TGTGCCAGCACCCTGGGACTAGCGGGCCTAGGCACAGATACGCAGTATTTT
CDR3aa: CASTLGLAGLGTDTQYF

j_gene: TRBJ1-1
v_gene: TRBV7-2
len: 15
abundance: many
d_gene: NA
CDR3nt: TGTGCCAGCAGCTTAGGTACTAACACTGACACTGAAGCTTTCTTT
CDR3aa: CASSLGTNTDTEAFF

j_gene: TRBJ1-6
v_gene: TRBV4-1
len: 16
abundance: few
d_gene: NA
CDR3nt: TGCGCCAGCAGCCAAAGCCGGGGGCCGACGGATTCACCCCTCCACTTT
CDR3aa: CASSQSRGPTDSPLHF

j_gene: TRBJ1-1
v_gene: TRBV7-6
len: 15
abundance: few
d_gene: NA
CDR3nt: TGTGCCAGCAGCTTAGCGGGGACTGAGAACACTGAAGCTTTCTTT
CDR3aa: CASSLAGTENTEAFF

j_gene: TRBJ2-3
v_gene: TRBV7-6
len: 13
abundance: NA
d_gene: NA
CDR3nt: TGTGCCAGCAGCTTAGGGGGGCCAGATATGCAGTATTTT
CDR3aa: CASSLGGPDMQYF

j_gene: TRBJ1-5
v_gene: TRBV4-1
len: 14
abundance: NA
d_gene: TRBD1
CDR3nt: TGCGCCAGCAGCCAAGAGACAGGGGGCCAGCCCCAGCATTTT
CDR3aa: CASSQETGGQPQHF

j_gene: TRBJ1-6
v_gene: TRBV7-8
len: 15
abundance: many
d_gene: NA
CDR3nt: TGTGCCAGCAGCTTAAGTCCCGGCGGGAATTCACCCCTCCACTTT
CDR3aa: CASSLSPGGNSPLHF

j_gene: TRBJ2-7
v_gene: TRBV29-1
len: 13
abundance: NA
d_gene: TRBD1
CDR3nt: TGCAGCACTGGGACAGGGATCTCCTACGAGCAGTACTTC
CDR3aa: CSTGTGISYEQYF

j_gene: TRBJ2-3
v_gene: TRBV19
len: 16
abundance: few
d_gene: TRBD2
CDR3nt: TGTGCCAGTAGTATAGCCTTGCGGGGGGGCGCAGATACGCAGTATTTT
CDR3aa: CASSIALRGGADTQYF

j_gene: TRBJ2-7
v_gene: TRBV3-1
len: 12
abundance: many
d_gene: NA
CDR3nt: TGTGCCAGCAGCCAGGCAGGGTTCGAGCAGTACTTC
CDR3aa: CASSQAGFEQYF

j_gene: TRBJ2-3
v_gene: TRBV20-1
len: 17
abundance: many
d_gene: TRBD2
CDR3nt: TGCAGTGCTGCTAATATAATCCTAGCGGGGGACACAGATACGCAGTATTTT
CDR3aa: CSAANIILAGDTDTQYF

j_gene: TRBJ1-2
v_gene: TRBV7-2
len: 15
abundance: many
d_gene: NA
CDR3nt: TGTGCCAGCAGCTGGGGGCGGTCTGGGACCTATGGCTACACCTTC
CDR3aa: CASSWGRSGTYGYTF

j_gene: TRBJ2-3
v_gene: TRBV20-1
len: 17
abundance: many
d_gene: TRBD2
CDR3nt: TGCAGTGCTAGAGATTCGGTGCGGGAGGGCGGCACAGATACGCAGTATTTT
CDR3aa: CSARDSVREGGTDTQYF

j_gene: TRBJ1-1
v_gene: TRBV28
len: 12
abundance: many
d_gene: NA
CDR3nt: TGTGCCAGCAGTTCTGGGTTTGGTGAAGCTTTCTTT
CDR3aa: CASSSGFGEAFF

j_gene: TRBJ1-6
v_gene: TRBV12-5
len: 18
abundance: few
d_gene: NA
CDR3nt: TGTGCTAGTGGTTTGGTCCCTACAGGGATGGCCTATAATTCACCCCTCCACTTT
CDR3aa: CASGLVPTGMAYNSPLHF

j_gene: TRBJ2-7
v_gene: TRBV20-1
len: 14
abundance: few
d_gene: TRBD1
CDR3nt: TGCAGTGCTAGAGCGGACAGGGTACCCCACGAGCAGTACTTC
CDR3aa: CSARADRVPHEQYF

j_gene: TRBJ2-3
v_gene: TRBV27
len: 14
abundance: NA
d_gene: TRBD2
CDR3nt: TGTGCCAGCAGTTTAGCAGGGAGGGCCGATACGCAGTATTTT
CDR3aa: CASSLAGRADTQYF

j_gene: TRBJ1-3
v_gene: TRBV6-4
len: 16
abundance: NA
d_gene: NA
CDR3nt: TGTGCCAGCAGCCCAACCCTTCTTCTCTCTGGAAACACCATATATTTT
CDR3aa: CASSPTLLLSGNTIYF

j_gene: TRBJ2-2
v_gene: TRBV9
len: 18
abundance: few
d_gene: TRBD2
CDR3nt: TGTGCCAGCAGCAGCGGCCCCTCTAGCGGGGGGTTCACCGGGGAGCTGTTTTTT
CDR3aa: CASSSGPSSGGFTGELFF

j_gene: TRBJ2-3
v_gene: TRBV7-8
len: 17
abundance: many
d_gene: NA
CDR3nt: TGTGCCAGCAGCTTAGTTTGGCCTGGCGGGGGCACAGATACGCAGTATTTT
CDR3aa: CASSLVWPGGGTDTQYF

j_gene: TRBJ2-3
v_gene: TRBV4-3
len: 18
abundance: NA
d_gene: TRBD2
CDR3nt: TGCGCCAGCAGCCAAGAGCAACAGCGGGGAGGGGGCACAGATACGCAGTATTTT
CDR3aa: CASSQEQQRGGGTDTQYF

j_gene: TRBJ2-7
v_gene: TRBV6-2/TRBV6-3
len: 13
abundance: NA
d_gene: NA
CDR3nt: TGTGCCAGCAGTTATGTGGCAGGCTACGAGCAGTACTTC
CDR3aa: CASSYVAGYEQYF